The clone carrying this TCR beta chain was recorded a few times. This sample stems from a study of response to subunit inactivated influenza vaccine. The V gene end was trimmed by 1 base and the J gene end by 2 bases; junction bases not matched to a gene: 2. The germline V gene encodes CDR1 MGHRA and CDR2 YSYEKL. This CDR3 comprises 15 residues. Using its own MiXCR run on the RT-PCR reads, TCRdb lists one record per CDR3 protein. The sample gives about 540,000 distinct CDR3 sequences, 20% to 25% of which show up once; approximately 3% is in the top ten. These data are also associated with another study on T cells expressing NK-cell markers. Per that paper: cDNA encoding TCR beta was synthesized via 5'RACE template switching incorporating UMIs. The authors derived TCR beta repertoires from sorted CD3+CD56+NKG2C+, CD3+CD56+NKG2C- and CD3+CD56-NKG2C+ T cells. CD8+ T cells in six or seven donors included dominant NKG2C+ clonotypes at roughly 1.0-8%. The leading position in the CD3+CD56-NKG2C+ fraction of several donors also went to these clonotypes.

The genes are TRBV4-1 and TRBJ2-5; 9 nucleotides line up with TRBD1. The sequencing used CD4+ T cells sorted from PBMCs, collected 11 to 12 days after vaccination. The sequence was obtained from a man aged 50 to 59 who received an inactivated influenza vaccine. The DNA of the CDR3 is TGCGCCAGCAGCCAAGCCGGGACAGGGCAAGAGACCCAGTACTTC. Translated, it gives CASSQAGTGQETQYF.